The next 3 T cell receptor beta chains were all read from a single sample in a study of T-cell reconstitution after alpha-beta-depleted transplantation in children (dated by TCRdb to the mid-2010s). The treatment or condition label, read with the paper, signifies: allogeneic hematopoietic cell transplantation with graft depleted of TCRalphabeta T cells and CD19 B cells. The library came from PCR. Instrument on record: Illumina HiSeq 2500. Molecular barcoding was employed in the preparation of TCR libraries, with unique molecular identifiers being used to normalize TCRbeta repertoire quantification. TCRdb trimmed public reads at Q25 via fastp, called clones via MiXCR and kept in-frame beta chains. Rows matching on CDR3 protein sequence are summarized as one entry with the most common DNA and genes. The sample includes 500,000 to 600,000 distinct CDR3 sequences, with over 20% observed a single time. The ten largest account for 35% to 40% of the sample.

This specimen was PBMCs, taken before TCRalphabeta/CD19-depleted stem cell transplant. The receptor set was obtained from a boy younger than two with Wiskott-Aldrich syndrome, due to receive a stem cell transplant.

This rearrangement joins TRBV7-6 to TRBJ2-3; tentatively, D is TRBD1 (6 bases). CDR3 size: 16 residues. V gave up 0 bases and J gave up 2 bases, with 12 bases separating them. Germline V gene sequence: CDR1 SGHVS, CDR2 FNYEAQ. Here the CDR3 DNA reads TGTGCCAGCAGCTTAGCGAGGGGGACGGCCACAGATACGCAGTATTTT. Encoded protein: CASSLARGTATDTQYF. Based on the CDR3 plus reference TRBV7-6 and TRBJ2-3, the full variable domain is GAGVSQSPRYKVTKRGQDVALRCDPISGHVSLYWYRQALGQGPEFLTYFNYEAQQDKSGLPNDRFSAERPEGSISTLTIQRTEQRDSAMYRCASSLARGTATDTQYFGPGTRLTVL.

The chain combines TRBV5-1 with TRBJ2-1, with 7 positions matching TRBD2. Germline V gene lookup returns CDR1 SGHRS and CDR2 YFSETQ. The CDR3 consists of 14 residues. J lost 8 bases, V lost 3 bases, and 8 bases had no gene match. CDR3: CASSSRTSRYEQFF. The CDR3 DNA follows: TGCGCCAGCAGCTCGCGGACTAGTCGCTATGAGCAGTTCTTC.

Only a few counts were recorded for this clonotype. This chain links TRBV12-3 or TRBV12-4 with TRBJ2-2; 9 bases are shared with TRBD1. CDR3 length equals 17 residues. J gave up 1 base and V 5 bases, and 8 bases lay outside the gene matches. The CDR3 loop reads CASSRPYRGRNTGELFF. CDR3 DNA sequence: TGTGCCAGCAGTAGACCCTACAGGGGGCGGAACACCGGGGAGCTGTTTTTT.